The subject of this entry is one T cell receptor beta chain. The assay was immunoSEQ multiplex PCR, and TCRdb's table has in-frame clones only and misses some. The top ten clones hold under 6% of a sample with 8,800 or so clones, about 31% of them seen once. Once the reaction had ended, proliferating CFSE-low CD3+CD4+ and CD3+CD8+ responders were sorted. The data originate from a study of graft-versus-host responses after intestinal transplantation. Notes on the study in general: Recipient bone marrow held GvH clones, some seen earlier in ileum or blood. Declining HvG levels early post-transplant were linked to peak circulating GvH clone levels.

The CDR3 extends over 13 amino acids. Germline CDR1 SGHNT, CDR2 YENEEA. The ends lost 4 bases at V and 12 bases at J; junction bases unmatched: 9. The material was alloreactive CD4+ T cells from a mixed lymphocyte reaction culture, obtained before intestinal transplant. The subset is: CFSE-low proliferating T cells sorted from roughly six-day pre-transplant mixed lymphocyte reaction (GvH or HvG direction). V gene TRBV11-3 combines with J gene TRBJ2-7, with TRBD2 identical over 10 bases. The source of this sequence is a human patient who received an intestinal transplant. CDR3 sequence (DNA): TGTGCCAGCAGCTCCATGAGTAGCGGGAGGCGGTACTTC. Translating gives CASSSMSSGRRYF.